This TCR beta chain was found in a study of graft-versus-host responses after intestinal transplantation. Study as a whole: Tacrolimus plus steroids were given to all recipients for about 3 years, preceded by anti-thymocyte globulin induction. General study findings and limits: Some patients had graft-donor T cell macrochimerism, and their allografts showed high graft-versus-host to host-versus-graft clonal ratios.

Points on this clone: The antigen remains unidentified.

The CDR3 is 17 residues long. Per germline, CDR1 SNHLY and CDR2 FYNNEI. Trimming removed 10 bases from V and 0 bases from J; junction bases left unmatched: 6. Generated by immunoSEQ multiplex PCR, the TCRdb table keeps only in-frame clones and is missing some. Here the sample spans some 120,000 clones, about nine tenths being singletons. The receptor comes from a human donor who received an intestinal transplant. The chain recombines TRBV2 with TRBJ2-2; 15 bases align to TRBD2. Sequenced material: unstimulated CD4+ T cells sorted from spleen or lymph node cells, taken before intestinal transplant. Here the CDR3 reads CATRGLAGGSNTGELFF. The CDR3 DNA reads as TGTGCCACCCGGGGACTAGCGGGGGGTTCGAACACCGGGGAGCTGTTTTTT.